The 8 T cell receptor beta chains presented below share a single source sample, sequenced in a study of tumor and adjacent non-tumor tissue in lung cancer (dated by TCRdb to the late 2010s). Libraries were constructed by multiplex PCR. For sequencing, an Illumina HiSeq 2500 was employed. TCRbeta libraries were built by three rounds of nested PCR using primers (Table S4), following protocols modified from ARM-PCR. The public reads were run again by TCRdb, first through fastp at Q25 and then through MiXCR, and only productive beta chains were kept. Rows are unified per CDR3 protein, each entry keeping the most common DNA and genes. The sample records 90,000 to 100,000 distinct CDR3 sequences, 75% to 85% of which are singletons. Around 30% of the sample is in the top ten clones. RNA was isolated from bulk, unsorted tissue, and RNA quality was assessed with a NanoDrop ND-1000 and an Agilent 2100. Distant non-tumor tissue taken more than 3 cm from the tumor edge was used as the normal lung sample.

Source material: distant non-tumor lung tissue. Receptor source: a man aged 55 to 70 with small cell lung cancer.

This clonotype was counted ten times or more. The J gene is TRBJ1-1, the V gene TRBV6-6; TRBD1 matches at 7 bases. The trim removed 5 bases at V and 5 bases at J, leaving 5 bases unmatched. The CDR3 covers 13 residues. The germline V gene encodes CDR1 MNHNY and CDR2 SVGAGI (reference sequence). CDR3 amino acids: CASSDRVETEAFF. CDR3 sequence (DNA): TGTGCCAGCAGTGACAGGGTGGAGACTGAAGCTTTCTTT.

Notes on this clonotype: This may be a read error, as it is one base from a much larger clone. The chain joins TRBV5-1 to TRBJ1-1; D perhaps matches TRBD1 (5 bases). The germline V gene has CDR1 SGHRS and CDR2 YFSETQ. CDR3 length equals 13 residues. The CDR3 nucleotides are TGCACCAGCAGCGCCCAGGGGAACACTGAAGCTTTCTTT. It codes for CTSSAQGNTEAFF.

For this clonotype: A much more abundant neighbour one base away suggests this may be a read error. The rearrangement links TRBV6-5 to TRBJ2-7, with D perhaps TRBD1 (5 bases). CDR3 length: 12 amino acids. Germline V gene lookup returns CDR1 MNHEY and CDR2 SVGAGI. The CDR3 region is CASRDNSYQQYV. CDR3 coding DNA: TGTGCCAGCAGGGACAACTCCTACCAGCAGTACGTC.

Points on this clonotype: A read error may explain this, as a much larger clone is one base away. The CDR3 DNA sequence: TGTGCCAGCATCGGGGGGTACGAGCAGTACTTC. As protein: CASIGGYEQYF. The chain is built from TRBV2 and TRBJ2-7, with TRBD2 matching 7 bases. The V gene end was trimmed by 7 bases and the J gene end by 4 bases; junction bases not matched to a gene: 1. The CDR3 is 11 amino acids. Germline CDR1 reads SNHLY; CDR2 reads FYNNEI.

The chain combines TRBV10-3 with TRBJ2-3; possibly TRBD2 for D (5 bases). This CDR3 region has 13 residues. V lost 8 bases and J lost 2, with 11 bases in between. Looked up from germline, CDR1 is ENHRY and CDR2 is SYGVKD. CDR3 sequence: CAIQAESTDTQYF. DNA of the CDR3: TGTGCCATCCAAGCGGAATCCACAGATACGCAGTATTTT.

About this clonotype: One end of the junction is discordant with germline, which a read error may explain. The gene calls are TRBV12-3 or TRBV12-4 and TRBJ2-1; 7 bases line up with TRBD1. The CDR3 covers 15 residues. The CDR3 spells CVSSLGTAKQYEQFF. CDR3 nucleotides: TGTGTCAGCAGCCTCGGGACAGCCAAACAATATGAGCAGTTCTTC.

In regard to this clonotype: One junction end disagrees with the germline gene, perhaps due to a read error. The chain recombines TRBV4-2 with TRBJ2-1, with D tentatively TRBD1 (6 bases). The V gene's germline CDR1 is LGHNA and CDR2 YNFKEQ. The CDR3 runs to 14 residues. CDR3 sequence reads: CASSRETGYYEQFF. CDR3 DNA: TGTGCTAGCAGCCGCGAAACAGGGTACTATGAGCAGTTCTTC.

This clonotype was detected once. The rearrangement joins TRBV10-3 to TRBJ2-7; the match to TRBD1 covers 7 bases. Germline-derived CDR1 and CDR2 are ENHRY and SYGVKD. The CDR3 spans 14 residues. The chain's CDR3 is CAMSGTGAVYEQYV. CDR3 sequence (DNA): TGTGCCATGAGTGGAACAGGGGCCGTCTACGAGCAGTACGTC.